Listed below are T cell receptor beta chains from one sample, sequenced in a study of blood T cell repertoires in COVID-19. The method was immunoSEQ multiplex PCR; TCRdb's version includes in-frame clones alone and lacks a portion of them. This sample has over 95,000 clones, with about 85% found just once. Sequenced sample: peripheral blood. Every receptor here comes from a human donor in a cohort sampled during active COVID-19. Each CDR3 is given with its conserved first and last residue. A D gene is named only where the DNA matches it firmly. Size tells how often a clone was seen (once, few, many) or the class of an expanded clone, and some rows leave it out.

v_gene	j_gene	abundance	d_gene	CDR3aa	CDR3nt
TRBV28	TRBJ2-5	-	-	CASSFDYWKETQYF	TGTGCCAGCAGTTTCGACTATTGGAAAGAGACCCAGTACTTC
TRBV25-1	TRBJ2-1	-	-	CASSVIQGNEQFF	TGTGCCAGCAGTGTAATCCAGGGAAATGAGCAGTTCTTC
TRBV6-5	TRBJ1-4	-	-	CASSYMQGSGEKLFF	TGTGCCAGCAGTTATATGCAGGGGTCTGGCGAAAAACTGTTTTTT
TRBV9	TRBJ2-1	-	-	CASNRASRGSDEQFF	TGTGCCAGCAATCGGGCCTCGCGGGGTAGCGATGAGCAGTTCTTC
TRBV7-9	TRBJ1-2	-	TRBD1	CASVPGTGYGYTF	TGTGCCAGCGTCCCGGGGACAGGATATGGCTACACCTTC
TRBV4-3	TRBJ1-6	-	-	CASSPRPSLGPLHF	TGCGCCAGCAGCCCCCGGCCTTCCCTAGGACCCCTCCACTTT
TRBV18	TRBJ2-7	-	-	CASSPGYEQYF	TGTGCCAGCTCACCCGGCTACGAGCAGTACTTC
TRBV7-9	TRBJ2-3	-	TRBD1	CASSLHRDSGFTDTQYF	TGTGCCAGCAGCTTGCACCGGGACAGCGGATTCACAGATACGCAGTATTTT
TRBV5-1	TRBJ2-3	-	-	CASSLQEGNTDTQYF	TGCGCCAGCAGCTTGCAGGAGGGTAACACAGATACGCAGTATTTT
TRBV6-5	TRBJ1-6	-	-	CASSYSGEGFSPLHF	TGTGCCAGCAGTTACTCTGGGGAGGGTTTTTCACCCCTCCACTTT
TRBV20-1	TRBJ2-1	few	-	CSARQDNEQFF	TGCAGTGCTAGACAGGACAATGAGCAGTTCTTC
TRBV5-1	TRBJ2-2	-	-	CASSSTVAGELFF	TGCGCCAGCAGCTCGACAGTGGCCGGGGAGCTGTTTTTT
TRBV13	TRBJ2-3	-	-	CASSLGTRIDTQYF	TGTGCCAGCAGCTTAGGGACTCGGATCGATACGCAGTATTTT
TRBV18	TRBJ2-7	-	TRBD1	CASSQRDRAYEQYF	TGTGCCAGCTCACAGCGGGACAGGGCCTACGAGCAGTACTTC
TRBV19	TRBJ1-4	-	TRBD1	CASRQGNEKLFF	TGTGCCAGTCGACAGGGGAATGAAAAACTGTTTTTT
TRBV7-9	TRBJ2-3	-	TRBD1	CASSRGQGGWGSTDTQYF	TGTGCCAGCAGCAGGGGACAGGGAGGATGGGGGAGCACAGATACGCAGTATTTT
TRBV19	TRBJ2-1	few	TRBD2	CASSISLAGGYEQFF	TGTGCCAGTAGTATTTCCCTAGCGGGGGGGTATGAGCAGTTCTTC
TRBV24-1	TRBJ2-1	-	TRBD1	CATHGQVSDEQFF	TGTGCCACCCACGGACAGGTAAGTGATGAGCAGTTCTTC
TRBV20-1	TRBJ1-1	-	TRBD1	CSASQQGALAEAFF	TGCAGTGCTAGTCAACAGGGGGCGCTTGCTGAAGCTTTCTTT
TRBV7-3	TRBJ2-1	-	-	CASSLEVAWDEQFF	TGTGCCAGCAGCTTAGAGGTAGCTTGGGATGAGCAGTTCTTC
TRBV3-1/TRBV3-2	TRBJ1-2	-	-	CASSQAPTGPSSYGYTF	TGTGCCAGCAGCCAAGCCCCGACAGGCCCATCCTCCTATGGCTACACCTTC
TRBV4-1	TRBJ1-2	-	-	CASSQDPWGGGGYTF	TGCGCCAGCAGCCAAGACCCATGGGGGGGAGGCGGCTACACCTTC
TRBV4-1	TRBJ1-1	-	-	CASSQVGLRDTEAFF	TGCGCCAGCAGCCAAGTCGGCCTGAGGGACACTGAAGCTTTCTTT
TRBV6-1	TRBJ1-1	-	-	CASSEAPPGTEAFF	TGTGCCAGCAGTGAAGCGCCCCCGGGCACTGAAGCTTTCTTT
TRBV6-1	TRBJ1-2	-	-	CASSEVLREHYGYTF	TGTGCCAGCAGTGAAGTATTGAGGGAGCACTATGGCTACACCTTC
TRBV29-1	TRBJ1-1	few	-	CSVGGVNTEAFF	TGCAGCGTTGGCGGGGTGAACACTGAAGCTTTCTTT
TRBV25-1	TRBJ1-2	-	-	CASSEGTGGYGYTF	TGTGCCAGCAGTGAAGGGACCGGGGGTTATGGCTACACCTTC
TRBV28	TRBJ1-1	-	-	CASSAPGLLGTEAFF	TGTGCCAGCAGTGCCCCAGGGTTGTTGGGCACTGAAGCTTTCTTT
TRBV10-3	TRBJ1-4	-	-	CAISGGGGEKLFF	TGTGCCATCAGTGGTGGGGGAGGGGAAAAACTGTTTTTT
TRBV5-4	TRBJ2-2	-	TRBD1	CASSQNRGWAGELFF	TGTGCCAGCAGCCAAAACAGGGGCTGGGCTGGGGAGCTGTTTTTT
TRBV12-3/TRBV12-4	TRBJ1-1	-	TRBD1	CASIRQGGTEAFF	TGTGCCAGCATCAGACAGGGGGGAACTGAAGCTTTCTTT
TRBV6-2/TRBV6-3	TRBJ1-4	-	-	CASSPDSLNEKLFF	TGTGCCAGCAGTCCGGACAGCCTTAATGAAAAACTGTTTTTT
TRBV6-4	TRBJ1-6	-	-	CASSVERDWALHF	TGTGCCAGCAGTGTAGAGAGGGATTGGGCCCTCCACTTT
TRBV5-1	TRBJ2-7	-	TRBD1	CASRAATGNSEQYF	TGCGCCAGCAGGGCAGCGACAGGGAACTCCGAGCAGTACTTC
TRBV6-6	TRBJ2-7	-	TRBD1	CASSYSRTGGSYEQYF	TGTGCCAGCAGTTACTCCCGAACAGGGGGCTCCTACGAGCAGTACTTC
TRBV2	TRBJ2-1	few	-	CAPRRFGNEQFF	TGTGCCCCGCGAAGGTTCGGGAATGAGCAGTTCTTC
TRBV28	TRBJ1-2	-	-	CASSSGTRMGYTF	TGTGCCAGCAGTTCCGGGACTCGAATGGGCTACACCTTC
TRBV7-2	TRBJ2-7	-	TRBD2	CASSRSSGGAYEQYF	TGTGCCAGCAGCAGATCTAGCGGGGGGGCCTACGAGCAGTACTTC
TRBV5-1	TRBJ2-3	-	TRBD2	CASSLSGATDTQYF	TGCGCCAGCAGCTTGAGCGGGGCCACAGATACGCAGTATTTT
TRBV2	TRBJ1-4	-	TRBD1	CASRKDRGRGEKLFF	TGTGCCAGCAGGAAGGACAGGGGAAGGGGCGAAAAACTGTTTTTT
TRBV4-3	TRBJ1-5	-	-	CASSQDIGGGIKPQHF	TGCGCCAGCAGCCAAGATATAGGGGGGGGAATTAAGCCCCAGCATTTT
TRBV25-1	TRBJ1-6	-	-	CASSEVQGQGSPLHF	TGTGCCAGCAGTGAAGTACAGGGCCAGGGGTCACCCCTCCACTTT
TRBV5-1	TRBJ1-2	-	-	CASSASTENYGYTF	TGCGCCAGCAGCGCCTCCACAGAGAACTATGGCTACACCTTC
TRBV30	TRBJ2-7	-	TRBD2	CAWSTSGVYEQYF	TGTGCCTGGAGTACTAGCGGGGTCTACGAGCAGTACTTC
TRBV6-6	TRBJ2-6	-	-	CASSPRGLALSGANVLTF	TGTGCCAGCAGTCCGCGGGGTCTGGCTCTCTCTGGGGCCAACGTCCTGACTTTC
TRBV19	TRBJ2-1	-	-	CASSMAPSALPNEQFF	TGTGCCAGTAGTATGGCGCCGAGCGCCCTCCCCAATGAGCAGTTCTTC
TRBV11-2	TRBJ1-6	-	-	CASSLAWGANSPLHF	TGTGCCAGCAGCTTGGCCTGGGGAGCTAATTCACCCCTCCACTTT
TRBV25-1	TRBJ2-7	-	TRBD1	CASSVWDSSYEQYF	TGTGCCAGTTCCGTCTGGGACAGCTCCTACGAGCAGTACTTC
TRBV28	TRBJ2-7	-	TRBD1	CASSPGQGYEQYF	TGTGCCAGCAGTCCGGGACAGGGTTACGAGCAGTACTTC
TRBV19	TRBJ1-5	-	TRBD1	CASRGQGNQPQHF	TGTGCCAGTAGGGGACAGGGCAATCAGCCCCAGCATTTT
TRBV7-8	TRBJ2-7	-	TRBD1	CASSRDRGYSYEQYF	TGTGCCAGCAGCCGAGACAGGGGATACTCCTACGAGCAGTACTTC
TRBV6-2/TRBV6-3	TRBJ2-3	-	-	CASSYGGTQYF	TGTGCCAGCAGTTACGGAGGTACGCAGTATTTT
TRBV3-1/TRBV3-2	TRBJ1-2	-	-	CASSRFGRSYGYTF	TGTGCCAGCAGCCGCTTTGGGAGATCCTATGGCTACACCTTC
TRBV6-6	TRBJ2-5	-	-	CASSSGASEGTQYF	TGTGCCAGCAGTTCCGGGGCCTCGGAGGGGACCCAGTACTTC
TRBV10-3	TRBJ1-1	-	-	CAISGRREENTEAFF	TGTGCCATCAGTGGACGGCGGGAGGAGAACACTGAAGCTTTCTTT
TRBV15	TRBJ1-1	-	-	CATSRPSPGTEAFF	TGTGCCACCAGCAGACCGAGCCCGGGCACTGAAGCTTTCTTT
TRBV6-5	TRBJ2-2	-	-	CASRTERSGELFF	TGTGCCAGCCGGACAGAGCGTTCCGGGGAGCTGTTTTTT
TRBV10-3	TRBJ1-6	-	TRBD1	CATSLTGGDSPLHF	TGTGCCACCAGCCTGACAGGGGGTGATTCACCCCTCCACTTT
TRBV28	TRBJ1-6	-	-	CASNFNGGRSSPLHF	TGTGCCAGCAATTTTAACGGGGGTCGGTCTTCACCCCTCCACTTT